These 27 T cell receptor beta chains were sequenced from one sample in a study of Ad26.COV2.S vaccination and SARS-CoV-2 variants. Documented treatment: 15 to 20 received Ad26.COV2.S at low or high dose, single or two shots; about 5 received placebo; per-sample allocation not given. Sampling happened 63 days after the first vaccine or placebo injection. Sequenced by immunoSEQ multiplex PCR; TCRdb stores in-frame clones only, minus some. The table shows about 410,000 clones, with about nine tenths occurring only once. Sequenced material: peripheral blood, taken in a trial of Ad26.COV2.S vaccine versus placebo. The source is a person aged 18-65 years who received the Ad26.COV2.S COVID-19 vaccine or a placebo.

The chain couples TRBV6-5 to TRBJ1-6; no clear D. V shed 5 bases and J shed 6 bases, with 14 bases lying between them. Germline values: CDR1 MNHEY, CDR2 SVGAGI. The CDR3 is 15 residues long. The CDR3 loop reads CASSPLTPPNSPLHF. CDR3 DNA: TGTGCCAGCAGTCCTTTAACCCCACCTAATTCACCCCTCCACTTT.

The V gene is TRBV19, the J gene TRBJ2-3; 10 bases map to TRBD1. The CDR3 has 16 residues. CDR1 is LNHDA, CDR2 SQIVND, per germline (reference sequence). The trim removed 3 bases at V and 1 base at J, leaving 4 bases unmatched. The CDR3, as DNA: TGTGCCAGTAGTATGGCTGGACAGGGGGGCACAGATACGCAGTATTTT. Protein product: CASSMAGQGGTDTQYF.

The chain joins TRBV28 to TRBJ2-5; the D gene is possibly TRBD2 (6 bases). From germline, CDR1 is MDHEN and CDR2 SYDVKM. The CDR3 has 15 residues. V lost 6 bases and J lost 5, with 19 bases in between. The CDR3 reads CASSTGLQRGETQYF. The CDR3 DNA sequence: TGTGCCAGCAGCACGGGACTCCAACGAGGGGAGACCCAGTACTTC.

The V gene is TRBV27, the J gene TRBJ2-1; no firm D call. Trimming removed 8 bases at V and 0 bases at J, with 11 bases between. The CDR3 runs to 14 residues. Germline assignment: CDR1 MNHEY and CDR2 SMNVEV (reference sequence). The CDR3: CASGLAGSYNEQFF. CDR3 coding DNA: TGTGCCAGCGGCTTGGCTGGCTCCTACAATGAGCAGTTCTTC.

The rearrangement joins TRBV18 to TRBJ2-5, with TRBD2 as a possible D gene (5 bases). Trimming stripped 0 bases from V and 1 base from J, with 6 bases between. Germline V CDR1 and CDR2: KGHSH, LQKENI. There are 14 residues in the CDR3. CDR3 region: CASSPPSVQETQYF. The CDR3 DNA sequence: TGTGCCAGCTCACCACCTAGCGTCCAAGAGACCCAGTACTTC.

The chain employs TRBV4-3 and TRBJ2-3; 7 positions agree with TRBD2. This CDR3 comprises 16 residues. The trim removed 4 bases at V and 8 bases at J, leaving 15 bases unmatched. Germline-derived CDR1 and CDR2 are LGHNA and YSLEER. CDR3 sequence: CASSPLASGLEGTQYF. CDR3 sequence (DNA): TGCGCCAGCAGCCCGTTGGCTAGCGGCCTTGAAGGTACGCAGTATTTT.

J is TRBJ1-1 and V is TRBV15, with D perhaps matching TRBD1 (5 bases). The germline V gene encodes CDR1 LNHNV and CDR2 YYDKDF (reference sequence). V shed 3 bases and J shed 5 bases, with 13 bases lying between them. This CDR3 is built from 14 residues. CDR3 nucleotide sequence: TGTGCCACCAGCAGTCCACCCCCAGGGACTGAAGCTTTCTTT. The encoded protein is CATSSPPPGTEAFF.

This chain joins TRBV6-1 and TRBJ1-5, with D maybe TRBD1 (5 bases). Trimming took 2 bases from V and 4 from J, leaving 12 bases between them. The CDR3 covers 15 residues. Germline assignment: CDR1 MNHNS and CDR2 SASEGT. CDR3 amino acids: CASSETGTVNQPQHF. CDR3 DNA: TGTGCCAGCAGTGAAACCGGGACCGTTAATCAGCCCCAGCATTTT.

For this clone: This CDR3 is also generated by other DNA sequences in the sample. This chain uses TRBV12-3 or TRBV12-4 with TRBJ1-1; possibly TRBD1 for D (5 bases). The CDR3 length is 13 residues. Trimming took off 2 bases at V and 3 bases at J, with 7 bases between the two ends. In DNA form, the CDR3 reads TGTGCCAGCAGTTTACAGGGATACACTGAAGCTTTCTTT. Encoded protein: CASSLQGYTEAFF.

The rearrangement joins TRBV30 to TRBJ1-1, with TRBD1 as a possible D gene (6 bases). CDR1 and CDR2 (germline): GTSNPN, SVGIG (reference sequence). The V end lost 2 bases, the J end lost 1 base, and 11 bases lay between the germline ends. This CDR3 has 14 residues. CDR3 nucleotide sequence: TGTGCCTGGAGTAGGGGGTGGCGGAACACTGAAGCTTTCTTT. This encodes CAWSRGWRNTEAFF. Full variable domain (remainder filled in from reference TRBV30 and TRBJ1-1): SQTIHQWPATLVQPVGSPLSLECTVEGTSNPNLYWYRQAAGRGLQLLFYSVGIGQISSEVPQNLSASRPQDRQFILSSKKLLLSDSGFYLCAWSRGWRNTEAFFGQGTRLTVV.

CDR3 protein: CASSSPAAGTGGSEKLFF. CDR3 nucleotide sequence: TGTGCCAGCAGTTCTCCGGCGGCGGGGACAGGGGGTAGTGAAAAACTGTTTTTT. The V gene is TRBV27, the J gene TRBJ1-4; TRBD1 agrees at 11 bases. CDR3 length: 18 residues. The junction had 14 bases not matched to a gene; V was cut back by 4 bases and J by 7 bases. Per germline, CDR1 MNHEY and CDR2 SMNVEV (reference sequence).

This rearrangement joins TRBV6-2 or TRBV6-3 to TRBJ1-5, with TRBD1 as a possible D gene (5 bases). Deletions cut 0 bases from V and 0 bases from J, with 15 bases between. The CDR3 extends over 18 amino acids. In germline, CDR1 is MNHEY, CDR2 SVGEGT. This CDR3 reads CASSYSGPGAGSNQPQHF. The DNA of the CDR3 is TGTGCCAGCAGTTACTCGGGGCCTGGGGCTGGTAGCAATCAGCCCCAGCATTTT.

This clone was picked up one time. This chain uses TRBV7-8 with TRBJ2-5, with D unresolved. Trimming left V 5 bases short and J 0 bases short, with 4 bases between. This CDR3 contains 12 residues. Germline V lookup: CDR1 SGHVS, CDR2 FQNEAQ. The DNA for the CDR3 is TGTGCCAGCAGCCCGTACCAAGAGACCCAGTACTTC. Residues: CASSPYQETQYF.

The chain has TRBV29-1 and TRBJ1-1; D is uncertain. Trimming removed 7 bases at V and 4 bases at J, with 16 bases between. CDR3 length equals 13 residues. Germline-derived CDR1 and CDR2 are SQVTM and ANQGSEA. CDR3 residues: CSEVLEVSTEAFF. For the CDR3, the DNA is TGCAGCGAGGTCCTAGAAGTGAGCACTGAAGCTTTCTTT.

The V gene is TRBV7-8, the J gene TRBJ2-5; 10 positions agree with TRBD2. The CDR3 extends over 14 amino acids. The junction had 7 bases not matched to a gene; V was cut back by 7 bases and J by 5 bases. Looked up from germline, CDR1 is SGHVS and CDR2 is FQNEAQ. Written as DNA, the CDR3 is TGTGCCAGCACTCTAGCGGGGGAGGGGGAGACCCAGTACTTC. Its translation: CASTLAGEGETQYF.

V gene TRBV6-5 combines with J gene TRBJ1-3, with D maybe TRBD1 (5 bases). Germline CDR1 reads MNHEY; CDR2 reads SVGAGI. Trimming pared 7 bases from V and 2 bases from J, leaving 9 bases between. The CDR3 is made up of 13 amino acids. For the CDR3, the DNA is TGTGCCAGCACCAGGGCCCCTGGAAACACCATATATTTT. Residues: CASTRAPGNTIYF.

The J gene is TRBJ2-7, the V gene TRBV7-9, with a tentative D call TRBD1 (5 bases). The germline V and J ends were trimmed by 2 bases and 5 bases, with 10 bases remaining between them. CDR1 is SEHNR and CDR2 is FQNEAQ in the germline V gene (reference sequence). The CDR3 is 13 amino acids. The CDR3 loop reads CASSLSRAHEQYF. The CDR3 nucleotides read TGTGCCAGCAGCTTATCCAGGGCCCACGAGCAGTACTTC. Drawing the rest from reference TRBV7-9 and TRBJ2-7, the complete variable domain is DTGVSQNPRHKITKRGQNVTFRCDPISEHNRLYWYRQTLGQGPEFLTYFQNEAQLEKSRLLSDRFSAERPKGSFSTLEIQRTEQGDSAMYLCASSLSRAHEQYFGPGTRLTVT.

This chain links TRBV7-2 with TRBJ2-5; D gene uncertain. V was clipped by 5 bases and J by 1 base, with 17 bases between them. CDR3 length: 16 residues. Germline CDR1 is SGHTA and CDR2 is FQGNSA. The CDR3 coding sequence is TGTGCCAGCAGCCCAACCGTCCTTACCTTCCAAGAGACCCAGTACTTC. It encodes CASSPTVLTFQETQYF.

The V and J genes are TRBV7-8 and TRBJ1-2; the D is unclear. The CDR3 has 12 residues. Trimming took off 1 base at V and 4 bases at J, with 4 bases between the two ends. The germline CDR1 and CDR2 sequences are SGHVS and FQNEAQ. CDR3 DNA sequence: TGTGCCAGCAGCTTAGTCGGCTATGGCTACACCTTC. Amino acid sequence: CASSLVGYGYTF.

The chain couples TRBV5-5 to TRBJ2-5; TRBD1 might be the D (6 bases). The CDR3 is 16 amino acids. Trimming removed 4 bases at V and 3 bases at J, with 19 bases between. CDR1 and CDR2 from the germline V gene are SGHKS and YYEKEE (reference sequence). The CDR3 here is CASSPDGAGVEETQYF. The CDR3 DNA follows: TGTGCCAGCAGCCCGGATGGGGCAGGGGTGGAAGAGACCCAGTACTTC.

This clone was detected only once. At the DNA level, this CDR3 is encoded by other sequences in the same sample as well. This sequence joins TRBV19 and TRBJ2-1; the D is unclear. The CDR3 sequence is 12 residues long. Germline V gene sequence: CDR1 LNHDA, CDR2 SQIVND (reference sequence). V gave up 4 bases and J gave up 6 bases, with 7 bases separating them. CDR3 loop: CASSTLGNEQFF. For the CDR3, the DNA is TGTGCCAGTAGTACCCTCGGCAATGAGCAGTTCTTC.

The chain has TRBV6-5 and TRBJ2-1, with 7 positions matching TRBD1. Germline V gives CDR1 MNHEY, CDR2 SVGAGI. V shed 4 bases, J shed 2 bases, and the junction held 2 bases outside the gene matches. The CDR3 has 14 amino acids. The CDR3 nucleotides are TGTGCCAGCAGTTTACAGGGGCCCTACAATGAGCAGTTCTTC. It yields the protein CASSLQGPYNEQFF.

The chain links TRBV9 to TRBJ2-1, with D tentatively TRBD2 (5 bases). The germline V gene has CDR1 SGDLS and CDR2 YYNGEE. The CDR3 sequence is 13 residues long. Deletions cut 4 bases from V and 6 bases from J, with 11 bases between. Here the CDR3 reads CASSPPTSNEQFF. For the CDR3, the DNA is TGTGCCAGCAGCCCACCAACTAGCAATGAGCAGTTCTTC.

Comment on this clone: This specimen includes other DNA sequences encoding the same CDR3. The chain joins TRBV14 to TRBJ2-3; D is unresolved. This CDR3 comprises 14 residues. Germline lookup yields CDR1 SGHDN and CDR2 FVKESK. V was clipped by 2 bases and J by 1 base, with 7 bases between them. CDR3 amino acids: CASSQLWGTDTQYF. CDR3 DNA: TGTGCCAGCAGCCAACTATGGGGCACAGATACGCAGTATTTT.

The V call is TRBV4-3, the J call TRBJ2-7; 10 bases line up with TRBD1. The CDR3 runs to 15 residues. CDR1 LGHNA and CDR2 YSLEER come from the germline V gene. V shed 1 base, J shed 3 bases, and the junction held 3 bases outside the gene matches. The CDR3 protein is CASSQARDRGYEQYF. DNA of the CDR3: TGCGCCAGCAGCCAAGCCCGGGACAGGGGCTACGAGCAGTACTTC.

CDR3: CASSFGRDGYTF. Written as DNA, the CDR3 is TGTGCCAGCAGTTTCGGCAGGGATGGCTACACCTTC. The rearrangement links TRBV6-5 to TRBJ1-2, with D maybe TRBD1 (5 bases). Germline-derived CDR1 and CDR2 are MNHEY and SVGAGI. CDR3 length: 12 residues. Trimming left V 4 bases short and J 6 bases short, with 9 bases between.

The chain has TRBV18 and TRBJ1-2; tentatively, D is TRBD1 (6 bases). Trimming removed 2 bases from V and 1 base from J, with 14 bases in between. The CDR3 consists of 16 residues. Germline V gene data show CDR1 as KGHSH and CDR2 as LQKENI. The DNA for the CDR3 is TGTGCCAGCTCACCAGATGGGGGGCCCGGTAACTATGGCTACACCTTC. Its protein is CASSPDGGPGNYGYTF.